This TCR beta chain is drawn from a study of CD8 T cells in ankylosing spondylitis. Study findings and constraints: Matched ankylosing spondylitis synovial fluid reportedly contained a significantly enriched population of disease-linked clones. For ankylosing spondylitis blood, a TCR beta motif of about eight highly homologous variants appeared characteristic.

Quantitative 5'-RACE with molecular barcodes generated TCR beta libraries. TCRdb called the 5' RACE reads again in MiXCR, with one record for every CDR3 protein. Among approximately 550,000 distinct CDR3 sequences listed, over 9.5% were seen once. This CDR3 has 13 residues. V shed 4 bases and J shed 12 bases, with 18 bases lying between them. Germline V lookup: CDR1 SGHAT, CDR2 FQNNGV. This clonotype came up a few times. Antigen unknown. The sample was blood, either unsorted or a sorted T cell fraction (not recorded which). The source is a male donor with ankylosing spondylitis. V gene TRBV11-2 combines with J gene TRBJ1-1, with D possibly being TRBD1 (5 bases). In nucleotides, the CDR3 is TGTGCCAGCAGCTCCCTAGGAGGACAAGAAACTTTCTTT. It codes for CASSSLGGQETFF.